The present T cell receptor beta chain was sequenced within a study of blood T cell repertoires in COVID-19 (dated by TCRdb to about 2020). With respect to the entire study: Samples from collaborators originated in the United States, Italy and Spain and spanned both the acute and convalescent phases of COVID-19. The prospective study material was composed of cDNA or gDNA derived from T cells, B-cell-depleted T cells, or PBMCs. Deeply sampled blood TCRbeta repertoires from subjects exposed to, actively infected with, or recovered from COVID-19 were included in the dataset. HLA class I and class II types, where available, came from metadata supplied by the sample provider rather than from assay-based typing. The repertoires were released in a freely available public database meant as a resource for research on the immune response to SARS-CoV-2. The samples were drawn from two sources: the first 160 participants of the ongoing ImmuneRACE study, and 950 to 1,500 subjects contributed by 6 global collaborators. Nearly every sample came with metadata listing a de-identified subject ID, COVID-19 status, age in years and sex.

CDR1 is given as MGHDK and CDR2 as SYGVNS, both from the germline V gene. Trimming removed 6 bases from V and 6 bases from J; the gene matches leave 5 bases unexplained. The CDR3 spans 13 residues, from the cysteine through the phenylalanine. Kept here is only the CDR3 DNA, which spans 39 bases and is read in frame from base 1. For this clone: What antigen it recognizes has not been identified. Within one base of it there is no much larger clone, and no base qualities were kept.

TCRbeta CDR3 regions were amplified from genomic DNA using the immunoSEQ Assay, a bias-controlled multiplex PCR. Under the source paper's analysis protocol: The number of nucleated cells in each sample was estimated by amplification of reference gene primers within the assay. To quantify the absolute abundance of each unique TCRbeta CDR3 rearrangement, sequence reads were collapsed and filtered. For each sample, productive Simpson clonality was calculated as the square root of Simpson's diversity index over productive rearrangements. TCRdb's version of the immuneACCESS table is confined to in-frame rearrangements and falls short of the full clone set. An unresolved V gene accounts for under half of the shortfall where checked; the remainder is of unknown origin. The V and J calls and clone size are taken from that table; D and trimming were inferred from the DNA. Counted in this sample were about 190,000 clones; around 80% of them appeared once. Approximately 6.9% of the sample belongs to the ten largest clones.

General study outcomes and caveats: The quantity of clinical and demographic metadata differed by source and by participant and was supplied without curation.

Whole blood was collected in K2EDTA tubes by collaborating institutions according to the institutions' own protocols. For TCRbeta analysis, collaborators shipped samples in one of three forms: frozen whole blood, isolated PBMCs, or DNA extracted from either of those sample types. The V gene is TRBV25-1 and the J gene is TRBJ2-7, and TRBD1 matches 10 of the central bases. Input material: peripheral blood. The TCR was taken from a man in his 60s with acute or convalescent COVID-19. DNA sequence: TGTGCCAGCAGGGGGGACAGGGGAATCGAGCAGTACTTC. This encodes CASRGDRGIEQYF.